These 2 T cell receptor beta chains were sequenced from one sample in a study of human T cells and chemical hapten exposure. Documented time point: patch test 2, 6 weeks after DPC sensitization. The sample's treatment: therapeutic diphenylcyclopropenone sensitization with weekly scalp DPC. In TCRdb, the RACE reads were re-called with MiXCR into one record per CDR3 protein. Found here are more than 85,000 distinct CDR3 sequences, roughly a tenth of them singletons; the top ten hold around 3.1%. The sequencing here drew on whole blood, taken in connection with sensitization to the hapten diphenylcyclopropenone (DPC). These receptors were obtained from a woman aged 40 to 50 with alopecia areata. Some clones in this sample may be carry-over from other donors' samples.

The V call is TRBV12-5, the J call TRBJ1-1; D ambiguous. Germline V gene sequence: CDR1 LGHNT, CDR2 FRNRAP. V was clipped by 0 bases and J by 6 bases, with 26 bases between them. This CDR3 has 19 residues. The DNA for the CDR3 is TGTGCTAGTGGTTTGGTATCTATCGAGTCCCACGGTGCGGGGTCTGAAGCTTTCTTT. Translated, it gives CASGLVSIESHGAGSEAFF. The complete variable domain, with remaining parts taken from reference TRBV12-5 and TRBJ1-1, reads DARVTQTPRHKVTEMGQEVTMRCQPILGHNTVFWYRQTMMQGLELLAYFRNRAPLDDSGMPKDRFSAEMPDATLATLKIQPSEPRDSAVYFCASGLVSIESHGAGSEAFFGQGTRLTVV.

This clonotype has a count of ten or more. V and J are TRBV12-3 or TRBV12-4 and TRBJ1-5, with 9 bases fitting TRBD1. The CDR3 sequence is 13 residues long. V trimming: 6 bases; J trimming: 5 bases; junction bases outside the gene matches: 2. The chain's CDR3 is CASSRTGDQPQHF. CDR3 bases: TGTGCCAGCAGCCGGACAGGGGATCAGCCCCAGCATTTT.